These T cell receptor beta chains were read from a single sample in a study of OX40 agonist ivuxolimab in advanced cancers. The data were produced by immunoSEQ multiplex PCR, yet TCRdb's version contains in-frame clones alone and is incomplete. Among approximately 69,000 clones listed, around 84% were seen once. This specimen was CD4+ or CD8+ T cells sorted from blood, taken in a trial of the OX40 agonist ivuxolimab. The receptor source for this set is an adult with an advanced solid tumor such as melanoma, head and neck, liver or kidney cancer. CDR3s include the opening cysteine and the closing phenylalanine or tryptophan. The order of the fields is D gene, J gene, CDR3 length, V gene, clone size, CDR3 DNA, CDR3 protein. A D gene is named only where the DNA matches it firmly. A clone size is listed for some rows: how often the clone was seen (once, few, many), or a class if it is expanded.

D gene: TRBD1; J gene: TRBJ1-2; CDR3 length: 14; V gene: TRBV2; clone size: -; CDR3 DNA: TGTGCCAGCAGTGAACAGGGGGGAGTAGGGGGCTACACCTTC; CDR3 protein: CASSEQGGVGGYTF
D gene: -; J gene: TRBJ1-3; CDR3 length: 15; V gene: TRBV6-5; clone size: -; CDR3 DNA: TGTGCCAGCAGTTACGCAGGTTTCTCTGGAAACACCATATATTTT; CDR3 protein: CASSYAGFSGNTIYF
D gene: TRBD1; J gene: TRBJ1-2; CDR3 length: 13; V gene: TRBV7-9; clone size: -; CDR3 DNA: TGTGCCAGCAGCCAGACAGGGGTCTATGGCTACACCTTC; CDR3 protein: CASSQTGVYGYTF
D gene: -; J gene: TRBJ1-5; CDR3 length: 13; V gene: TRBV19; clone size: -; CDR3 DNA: TGTGCCACCTTAGGGGCATCATATCAGCCCCAGCATTTT; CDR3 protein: CATLGASYQPQHF
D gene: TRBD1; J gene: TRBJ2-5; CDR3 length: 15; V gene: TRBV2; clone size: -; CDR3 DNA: TGTGCCAGCAGTGATTGGGACAGGTACCAAGAGACCCAGTACTTC; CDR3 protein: CASSDWDRYQETQYF
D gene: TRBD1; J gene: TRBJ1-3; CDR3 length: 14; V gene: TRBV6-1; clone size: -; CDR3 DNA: TGTGCCAGCAGCTTGACAGGGGTCGGAAACACCATATATTTT; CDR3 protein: CASSLTGVGNTIYF
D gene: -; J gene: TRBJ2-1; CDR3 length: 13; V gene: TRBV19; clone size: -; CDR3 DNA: TGTGCCAGTAAAGAGGCGGGGAGCAATGAGCAGTTCTTC; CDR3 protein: CASKEAGSNEQFF
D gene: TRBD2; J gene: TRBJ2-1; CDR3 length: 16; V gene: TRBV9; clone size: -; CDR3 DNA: TGTGCCAGCAGCGCCCGACTAGCGGGGGGCGGGTGGGAGCAGTTCTTC; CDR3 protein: CASSARLAGGGWEQFF
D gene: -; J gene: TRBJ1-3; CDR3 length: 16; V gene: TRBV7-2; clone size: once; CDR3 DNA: TGTGCCAGCAGCTTAGCAAATGCGGCAGCTGGAAACACCATATATTTT; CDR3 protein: CASSLANAAAGNTIYF
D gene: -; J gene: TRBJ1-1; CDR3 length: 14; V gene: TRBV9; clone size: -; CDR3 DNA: TGTGCCAGCAGCGCAGGCTCGTTCGACACTGAAGCTTTCTTT; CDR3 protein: CASSAGSFDTEAFF
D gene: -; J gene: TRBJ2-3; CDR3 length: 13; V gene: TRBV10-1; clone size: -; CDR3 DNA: TGCGCCAGCAGTGAGGCGACTGGGAGTACGCAGTATTTT; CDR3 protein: CASSEATGSTQYF
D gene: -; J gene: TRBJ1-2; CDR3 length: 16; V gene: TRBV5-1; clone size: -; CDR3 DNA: TGCGCCAGCAGCTTGTCCACAGGTCCAGCTAACTATGGCTACACCTTC; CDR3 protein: CASSLSTGPANYGYTF
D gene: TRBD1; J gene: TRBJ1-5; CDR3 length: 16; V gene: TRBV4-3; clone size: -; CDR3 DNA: TGCGCCAGCAGCCCCAATGGACAGGGAGGTAATCAGCCCCAGCATTTT; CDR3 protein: CASSPNGQGGNQPQHF
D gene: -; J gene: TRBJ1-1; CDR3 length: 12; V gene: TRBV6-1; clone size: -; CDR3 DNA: TGTGCCAGCAGTACATCAGACACTGAAGCTTTCTTT; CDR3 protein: CASSTSDTEAFF
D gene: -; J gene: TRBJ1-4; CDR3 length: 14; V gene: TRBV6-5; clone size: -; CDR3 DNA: TGTGCCACCCTGGGGCCTCCAACTAATGAAAAACTGTTTTTT; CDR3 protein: CATLGPPTNEKLFF
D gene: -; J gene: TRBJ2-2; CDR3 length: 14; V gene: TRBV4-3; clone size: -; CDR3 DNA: TGCGCCAGCAGCCAACCGACAGAAACCGGGGAGCTGTTTTTT; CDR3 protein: CASSQPTETGELFF
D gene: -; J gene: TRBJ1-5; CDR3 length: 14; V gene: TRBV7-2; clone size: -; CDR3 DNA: TGTGCCAGCAGCTTATCAGAGGGGTATCAGCCCCAGCATTTT; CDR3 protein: CASSLSEGYQPQHF
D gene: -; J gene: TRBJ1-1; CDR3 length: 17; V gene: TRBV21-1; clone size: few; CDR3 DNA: TGTGCCAGCAGCAAAGGCCGACAGGGGTGCATGGACACTGAAGCTTTCTTT; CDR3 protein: CASSKGRQGCMDTEAFF
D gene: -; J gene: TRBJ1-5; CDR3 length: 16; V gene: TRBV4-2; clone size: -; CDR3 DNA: TGTGCCAGCAGCCAAGACGTAGACAGGCCTGAACAGCCCCAGCATTTT; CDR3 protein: CASSQDVDRPEQPQHF
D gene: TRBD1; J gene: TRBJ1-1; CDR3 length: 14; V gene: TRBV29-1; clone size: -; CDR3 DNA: TGCAGCGTTGCCGGGACAGGGTGGTATACTGAAGCTTTCTTT; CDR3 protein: CSVAGTGWYTEAFF
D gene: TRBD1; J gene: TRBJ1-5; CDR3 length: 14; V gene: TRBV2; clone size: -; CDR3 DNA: TGTGCCAGCGCTAACAGGGGCGGCAATCAGCCCCAGCATTTT; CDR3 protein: CASANRGGNQPQHF
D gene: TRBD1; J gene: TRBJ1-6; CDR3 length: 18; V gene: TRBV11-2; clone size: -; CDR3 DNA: TGTGCCAGCAGCTCTCGGCGAAACCGGGACAGGGGGAATTCACCCCTCCACTTT; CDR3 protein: CASSSRRNRDRGNSPLHF
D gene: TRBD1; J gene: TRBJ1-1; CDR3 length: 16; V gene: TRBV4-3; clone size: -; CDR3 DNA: TGCGCCAGCAGCCATTACAGGGGTTTGGGAAACACTGAAGCTTTCTTT; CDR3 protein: CASSHYRGLGNTEAFF
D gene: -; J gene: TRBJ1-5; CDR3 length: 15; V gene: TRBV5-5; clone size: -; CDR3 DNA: TGTGCCAGCAGCTTGGCGGGGCAGGCCCCGCAGCCCCAGCATTTT; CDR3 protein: CASSLAGQAPQPQHF
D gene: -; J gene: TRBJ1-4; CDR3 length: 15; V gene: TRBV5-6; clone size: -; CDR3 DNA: TGTGCCAGCAGGTATCGGGGGGCGGTAGCGGAAAAACTGTTTTTT; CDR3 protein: CASRYRGAVAEKLFF
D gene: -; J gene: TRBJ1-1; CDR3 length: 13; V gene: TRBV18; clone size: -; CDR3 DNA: TGTGCCAGCTCACCATATCTATCTCCCGAAGCTTTCTTT; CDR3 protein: CASSPYLSPEAFF
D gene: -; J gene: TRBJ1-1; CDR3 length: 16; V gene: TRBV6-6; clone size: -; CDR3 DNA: TGTGCCAGCAGTTACCCTAACCGGGACATGAACACTGAAGCTTTCTTT; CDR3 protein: CASSYPNRDMNTEAFF
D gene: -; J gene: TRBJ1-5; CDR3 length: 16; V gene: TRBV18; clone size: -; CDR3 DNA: TGTGCCAGCTCACCGTCCTCGGGGCATAGCAATCAGCCCCAGCATTTT; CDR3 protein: CASSPSSGHSNQPQHF
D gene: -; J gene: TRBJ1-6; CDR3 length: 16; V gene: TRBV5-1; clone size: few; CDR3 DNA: TGCGCCAGCAGCTTGCAGGGTTCAAACTATAATTCACCCCTCCACTTT; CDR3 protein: CASSLQGSNYNSPLHF
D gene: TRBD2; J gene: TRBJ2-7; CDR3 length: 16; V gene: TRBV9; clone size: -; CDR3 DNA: TGTGCCAGCAGCGTAGATTATTACCGGGGGGACTACGAGCAGTACTTC; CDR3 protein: CASSVDYYRGDYEQYF
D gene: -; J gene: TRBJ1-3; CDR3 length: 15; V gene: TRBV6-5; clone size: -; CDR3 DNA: TGTGCCAGCAGTTCCCCCGGCGAAGGCGGAAACACCATATATTTT; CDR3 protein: CASSSPGEGGNTIYF
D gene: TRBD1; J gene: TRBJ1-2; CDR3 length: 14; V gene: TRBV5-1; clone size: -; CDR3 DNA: TGCGCCAGCAGCCGAGGACAGGGGGCCGAAGGCTACACCTTC; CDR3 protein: CASSRGQGAEGYTF
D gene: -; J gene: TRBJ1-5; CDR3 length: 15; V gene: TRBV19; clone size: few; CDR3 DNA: TGTGCCAGTAGTATTGGTCGGTTGAACAATCAGCCCCAGCATTTT; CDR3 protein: CASSIGRLNNQPQHF
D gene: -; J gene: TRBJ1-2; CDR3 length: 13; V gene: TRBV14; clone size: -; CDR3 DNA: TGTGCCAGCAGCCAATGGCTGGGGGTTGGCTACACCTTC; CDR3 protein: CASSQWLGVGYTF
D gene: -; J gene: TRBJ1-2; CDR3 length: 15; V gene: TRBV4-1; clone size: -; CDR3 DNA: TGCGCCAGCAGCCAAGTATGGAAAGGGAGCTATGGCTACACCTTC; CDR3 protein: CASSQVWKGSYGYTF
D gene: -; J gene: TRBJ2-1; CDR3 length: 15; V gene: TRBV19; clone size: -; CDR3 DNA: TGTGCCAGTACCCCTGACAGGATGCCCTACAATGAGCAGTTCTTC; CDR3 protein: CASTPDRMPYNEQFF
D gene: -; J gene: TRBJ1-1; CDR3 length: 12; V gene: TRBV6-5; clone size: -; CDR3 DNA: TGTGCCAGCAGTCGACCGGCGGCGGAAGCTTTCTTT; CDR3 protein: CASSRPAAEAFF
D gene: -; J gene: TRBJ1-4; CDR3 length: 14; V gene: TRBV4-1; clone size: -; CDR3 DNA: TGCGCCAGCAGCCAACAAGCAACTAATGAAAAACTGTTTTTT; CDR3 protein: CASSQQATNEKLFF
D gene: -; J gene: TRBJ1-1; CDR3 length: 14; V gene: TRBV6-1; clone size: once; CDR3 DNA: TGTGCCAGCCCGGGACACTTTATGAACACTGAAGCTTTCTTT; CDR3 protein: CASPGHFMNTEAFF
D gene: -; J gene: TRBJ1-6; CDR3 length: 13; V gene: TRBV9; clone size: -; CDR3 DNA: TGTGCCAGCAGCGTAGCGGCCGATTCACCCCTCCACTTT; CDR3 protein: CASSVAADSPLHF
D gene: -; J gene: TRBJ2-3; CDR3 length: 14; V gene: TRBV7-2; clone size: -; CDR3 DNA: TGTGCCAGCAGCTTACAGGGGAGGTGGGATACGCAGTATTTT; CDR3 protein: CASSLQGRWDTQYF
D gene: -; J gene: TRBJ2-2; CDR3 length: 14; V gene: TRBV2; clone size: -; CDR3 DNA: TGTGCCAGCAGTGATAGGGTAGACACCGGGGAGCTGTTTTTT; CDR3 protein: CASSDRVDTGELFF
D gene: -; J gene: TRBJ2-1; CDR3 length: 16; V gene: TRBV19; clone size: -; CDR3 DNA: TGTGCCAGTACCCCCTCTGTGGGGGGCTCCTACAATGAGCAGTTCTTC; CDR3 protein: CASTPSVGGSYNEQFF
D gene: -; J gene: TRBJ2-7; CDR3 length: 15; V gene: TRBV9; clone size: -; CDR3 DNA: TGTGCCAGCAGCGGAGGGTCAGGCGCCTCCTACGAGCAGTACTTC; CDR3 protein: CASSGGSGASYEQYF
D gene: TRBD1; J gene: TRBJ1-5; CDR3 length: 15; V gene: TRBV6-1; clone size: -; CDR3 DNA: TGTGCCAGCAGTGTTATCCAGGGGGGCAATCAGCCCCAGCATTTT; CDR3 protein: CASSVIQGGNQPQHF
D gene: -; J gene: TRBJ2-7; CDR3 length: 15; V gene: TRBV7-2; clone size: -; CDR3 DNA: TGTGCCAGCAGCTTAGCGGTAGGAAGCACCTACGAGCAGTACTTC; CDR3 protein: CASSLAVGSTYEQYF
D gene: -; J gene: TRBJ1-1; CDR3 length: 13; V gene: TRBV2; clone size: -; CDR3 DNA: TGTGCCAGTCTCAGGGTAAAAGGCACTGAAGCTTTCTTT; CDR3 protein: CASLRVKGTEAFF
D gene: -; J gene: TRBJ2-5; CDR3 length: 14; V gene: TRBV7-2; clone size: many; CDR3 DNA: TGTGCCAGCAGCCTACGGCGGGCCCAAGAGACCCAGTACTTC; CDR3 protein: CASSLRRAQETQYF